This T cell receptor (beta chain) originates from a study of shared T cell receptors in the human thymus. Germline trimming cut 5 bases from V and 2 bases from J; bases unmatched to any gene: 23. The germline gives CDR1 SQVTM, CDR2 ANQGSEA. CDR3 length: 20 residues. The method was immunoSEQ multiplex PCR; TCRdb's version includes in-frame clones alone and lacks a portion of them. The table shows approximately 760,000 clones, with approximately 85% occurring only once. This sample also belongs to another study, concerning human thymus T cells. Turning to that study: Thymic samples were excised during corrective heart operations. Apparent skewing of V and J gene usage characterized both thymic and blood repertoires.

The TCR was taken from a girl younger than two with a congenital heart defect. Sequencing was carried out using thymocytes. The rearrangement links TRBV29-1 to TRBJ2-2; TRBD1 agrees at 7 bases. The CDR3 here is CSVPAPQRQGINANTGELFF. The CDR3 nucleotides are TGCAGCGTTCCCGCCCCTCAAAGACAGGGAATCAACGCTAACACCGGGGAGCTGTTTTTT.